The sequence of this T cell receptor beta chain was determined in a study of regulatory T cells in long-lasting Graves disease. The wider study: Recently diagnosed Graves' patients had received antithyroid drugs for under 3 months.

Time point indicated: newly diagnosed GD, antithyroid drugs for less than 3 months. The TCR library was prepared using RNA isolated from PBMCs. Losses at the gene ends were 3 bases for V and 8 bases for J; bases not matched to a gene: 11. This CDR3 is built from 14 residues. CDR1 SQVTM and CDR2 ANQGSEA come from the germline V gene. CDR3-region Arm-PCR and iRepertoire HTBI primers produced the TCR beta libraries. One entry per CDR3 protein results from TCRdb running MiXCR on the multiplex PCR reads. The sample records hundreds of thousands of distinct CDR3 sequences, about 15% being singletons. These records were also assigned to another study, of T cells in Graves' hyperthyroidism and ophthalmopathy. This second study notes: Together with thyroid ultrasound, orbital computed tomography, serum thyroxine and TRAb, clinical symptoms were used for diagnoses. Blood held most thyroid clonotypes expanded above 0.001 frequency.

The clonotype comes from a woman between 40 and 50 years old with Graves disease. The rearrangement joins TRBV29-1 to TRBJ1-2; 8 nucleotides match TRBD1. The sample in question was peripheral blood mononuclear cells (PBMCs), obtained at new diagnosis, from a patient treated with antithyroid drugs. CDR3 loop: CSVESGQGGGGYTF. For the CDR3, the DNA is TGCAGCGTTGAGTCCGGACAGGGAGGGGGCGGCTACACCTTC.